This TCR beta chain was sequenced for a study of OX40 agonist ivuxolimab in advanced cancers. Libraries were prepared by immunoSEQ multiplex PCR; TCRdb keeps only in-frame clonotypes and omits some of them. The sample includes approximately 61,000 clones, about nine tenths of them seen just once. CDR3 length: 15 residues. Germline V gene data show CDR1 as MDHEN and CDR2 as SYDVKM. Trimming took 6 bases from V and 3 from J; bases not matched to a gene: 7. The source is an adult with an advanced solid tumor such as melanoma, head and neck, liver or kidney cancer. The source was CD4+ or CD8+ T cells sorted from blood, collected in a trial of the OX40 agonist ivuxolimab. This sequence joins TRBV28 and TRBJ2-3, with 9 bases matching TRBD1. The CDR3 sequence is CASSRRDRETDTQYF. In DNA form, the CDR3 reads TGTGCCAGCAGCCGGAGGGACAGGGAAACAGATACGCAGTATTTT.